This T cell receptor (beta chain) came from a study of T cells in Graves' hyperthyroidism and ophthalmopathy. The table lists this clonotype with many counts. TCR beta CDR3 region amplification was performed from RNA transcripts. The primer set for the first-round RT-PCR of the TCR CDR3 was HTBI. TCRdb processed the multiplex PCR reads anew with MiXCR; each CDR3 protein has one entry. The sample lists approximately 480,000 distinct CDR3 sequences, 20% to 25% occurring once. The V end was cut by 0 bases, the J end by 4 bases, with 19 bases between. The length of the CDR3 is 18 residues. The sequenced material came from blood. The V gene is TRBV12-3 or TRBV12-4, the J gene TRBJ1-5, with D possibly matching TRBD1 (6 bases). The sequence came from a man between 18 and 35 years old with Graves' hyperthyroidism. CDR3 amino acids: CASSLARDTLGGNQPQHF. The CDR3 DNA reads as TGTGCCAGCAGTTTAGCAAGGGACACCTTAGGGGGTAATCAGCCCCAGCATTTT.